The source of this TCR beta chain is a study of T cells in Graves' hyperthyroidism and ophthalmopathy. The CDR3 regions of TCR beta were amplified from RNA transcripts. A set of HTBI primers served as the primers for a first-round RT-PCR of the TCR CDR3. From the multiplex PCR reads, TCRdb called clonotypes with MiXCR, one entry per CDR3 protein. Among 550,000 to 650,000 distinct CDR3 sequences listed, approximately 14% were seen once. This clonotype was counted a few times. In germline, CDR1 is MDHEN, CDR2 SYDVKM. The CDR3 contains 11 residues. The V end lost 6 bases, the J end lost 8 bases, and 10 bases lay between the germline ends. Out of 10 ml of fresh peripheral blood came the PBMCs.

Specimen: blood. The sequence was obtained from a woman aged 25 to 39 with Graves' hyperthyroidism that later progressed to Graves' ophthalmopathy. The rearrangement links TRBV28 to TRBJ1-2; D is undetermined. CDR3 residues: CASSDRRGYTF. For the CDR3, the DNA is TGTGCCAGCAGCGATCGCCGGGGCTACACCTTC.